This T cell receptor (beta chain) originates from a study of control samples from healthy donors and cancer patients. The CDR3 spans 13 residues. J was trimmed by 9 bases and V by 4 bases; bases with no gene match: 3. Germline V gene lookup returns CDR1 MDHEN and CDR2 SYDVKM. Repertoires were generated with immunoSEQ multiplex PCR, while TCRdb's copy carries only in-frame clones and drops some. The sample yields roughly 100,000 clones, 80% to 90% seen once. Sequencing used blood. The clonotype originates from a woman aged 50 to 65 in good health. The chain couples TRBV28 to TRBJ1-6, with 7 bases aligning to TRBD1. CDR3 nucleotide sequence: TGTGCCAGCAGTTCGGGACAGTCTTCACCCCTCCACTTT. Translating gives CASSSGQSSPLHF.